The 5 T cell receptor beta chains listed next were all sequenced from one sample in a study of cytomegalovirus exposure and HLA in healthy donors. PCR was performed using 60 Vbeta and 13 Jbeta primers. The method was immunoSEQ multiplex PCR; TCRdb's version includes in-frame clones alone and lacks a portion of them. This table lists 200,000 to 250,000 clones. The sample comprised PBMCs. The receptors were gathered from a woman in her twenties or thirties in good health and CMV-seropositive.

The chain is built from TRBV9 and TRBJ2-1; 11 nucleotides line up with TRBD2. The CDR3 consists of 15 residues. V trimming: 3 bases; J trimming: 6 bases; junction bases outside the gene matches: 5. Germline assignment: CDR1 SGDLS and CDR2 YYNGEE. The CDR3 sequence is CASSGSGRAGNEQFF. The CDR3 nucleotides are TGTGCCAGCAGCGGTAGCGGGAGGGCTGGCAATGAGCAGTTCTTC.

The rearrangement joins TRBV10-3 to TRBJ2-5, with 10 bases lining up with TRBD2. The closer fit of TRBJ2-7 to the DNA end suggests the J call may be wrong. Germline V gene data show CDR1 as ENHRY and CDR2 as SYGVKD. The CDR3 has 17 residues. CDR3: CAISGVSGRPSQYEQYF. In nucleotides, the CDR3 is TGTGCCATCAGTGGGGTTAGCGGGAGGCCCTCCCAGTACGAGCAGTACTTC.

The chain carries TRBV19 and TRBJ2-1, with TRBD2 as a possible D gene (6 bases). This CDR3 is 14 amino acids long. The germline gives CDR1 LNHDA, CDR2 SQIVND (reference sequence). V lost 3 bases and J 7 bases, leaving 13 bases between the germline ends. This CDR3 is CASSIELATNEQFF. In DNA form, the CDR3 reads TGTGCCAGTAGTATCGAGCTAGCGACGAATGAGCAGTTCTTC.

The gene calls are TRBV5-1 and TRBJ2-5; D not certain. The CDR3 consists of 14 residues. Looked up from germline, CDR1 is SGHRS and CDR2 is YFSETQ. V was pared by 5 bases and J by 11 bases, with 22 bases between. CDR3 DNA sequence: TGCGCCAGCAGTGATTCAGGCGCCGTTCTGGTGCAGTACTTC. Translating gives CASSDSGAVLVQYF.

V and J are TRBV10-1 and TRBJ2-3, with 8 nucleotides matching TRBD2. This CDR3 region has 14 residues. V lost 3 bases, J lost 3 bases, and 2 bases stayed unmatched. Germline assignment: CDR1 WNHNN and CDR2 SYGVQD (reference sequence). As DNA, the CDR3 is TGCGCCAGCAGTGATTTAGCGGGGACAGATACGCAGTATTTT. It yields the protein CASSDLAGTDTQYF.